The clone carrying this T cell receptor (beta chain) showed up many times. Its antigen is not identified. There are 12 residues in the CDR3. The V gene lost 3 bases and the J gene lost 6 bases, with 9 bases spanning the gap. The investigators amplified TCR beta CDR3 regions from RNA transcripts. Carried out on the TCR CDR3, a first-round RT-PCR used the HTBI primer set. One entry per CDR3 protein, called by TCRdb with MiXCR from the multiplex PCR reads. This sample carries 400,000 to 600,000 distinct CDR3 sequences, more than 20% of them seen once, and the ten largest clones take less than 30%. The record originates from a study of T cells in Graves' hyperthyroidism and ophthalmopathy. Study conclusions and caveats: Most clonotypes that expanded in the thyroid above 0.001 also showed up in blood.

The clonotype was recovered from a man younger than 30 with Graves' hyperthyroidism. The source material was blood. The chain employs TRBV12-3 or TRBV12-4 and TRBJ2-7; D remains ambiguous. The CDR3 bases are TGTGCCAGCAGTTTCTGGATGTCCGAGCAGTACTTC. This codes for CASSFWMSEQYF.